The 22 T cell receptor beta chains listed next were all sequenced from one sample in a study of CDR3 diversity in severe acne. TCRdb itself ran the PCR reads through MiXCR, one entry per CDR3 protein. The repertoire includes more than 80,000 distinct CDR3 sequences, around 50% of them detected once, and under 14% sits in the top ten. The sample was blood. These receptors were obtained from a male donor with severe acne vulgaris.

The chain carries TRBV24-1 and TRBJ1-5; 7 bases map to TRBD1. The CDR3 spans 14 residues. Germline CDR1 is KGHDR and CDR2 is SFDVKD. V was clipped by 12 bases and J by 5 bases; unmatched bases: 12. The CDR3 DNA is TGTGCCGGCATCGGGACAGAGGCCCATCAGCCCCAGCATTTT. It is translated as CAGIGTEAHQPQHF.

The V call is TRBV20-1, the J call TRBJ2-7; possibly TRBD1 for D (6 bases). The CDR3 spans 16 residues. CDR1 and CDR2 (germline): DFQATT, SNEGSKA (reference sequence). The V and J ends lost 5 bases and 4 bases respectively, with 24 bases between them. The CDR3 sequence is CSAQAGAGTTLYEQYF. The CDR3 nucleotides are TGCAGTGCTCAGGCGGGCGCCGGGACAACTCTTTACGAGCAGTACTTC.

This clonotype turned up a few times. This rearrangement joins TRBV25-1 to TRBJ2-4; possible D gene TRBD1, 7 bases. The CDR3 is 16 residues long. The V gene's germline CDR1 is MGHDK and CDR2 SYGVNS. The ends were cut back, 5 bases at V and 1 base at J, with 15 bases in the middle. The CDR3: CASSRTGGGAKNIQYF. The CDR3, as DNA: TGTGCCAGCAGTCGGACAGGAGGGGGGGCCAAAAACATTCAGTACTTC.

In its sample, this clonotype was seen once. V gene TRBV2 combines with J gene TRBJ2-5; 8 bases agree with TRBD2. Germline V gene data show CDR1 as SNHLY and CDR2 as FYNNEI. This CDR3 is built from 15 residues. Trimming at V came to 7 bases and at J to 1 base, leaving 8 bases not matched to a gene. The CDR3 is CASTTGGITQETQYF. DNA of the CDR3: TGTGCCAGCACAACGGGAGGGATAACCCAAGAGACCCAGTACTTC.

The rearrangement joins TRBV6-5 to TRBJ1-6; 8 bases line up with TRBD1. The CDR3 is 18 residues long. V gave up 2 bases and J gave up 7 bases; unmatched junction bases: 13. Germline loops: CDR1 MNHEY, CDR2 SVGAGI. CDR3 coding DNA: TGTGCCAGCAGTTACGTACAAACAGGGGGAGCTAACAATTCACCCCTCCACTTT. Protein product: CASSYVQTGGANNSPLHF.

V and J are TRBV5-8 and TRBJ2-2; D could derive from TRBD1 or TRBD2 (5 bases each). CDR1 SGHTS and CDR2 YDEGEE come from the germline V gene. CDR3 length: 14 amino acids. The V end lost 4 bases, the J end lost 4 bases, and 11 bases lay between the germline ends. CDR3 in amino acids: CASSPGTGTGELFF. The CDR3 region has the DNA TGTGCCAGCAGCCCCGGGACGGGCACCGGGGAGCTGTTTTTT.

Concerning this clonotype itself: No conserved phenylalanine or tryptophan is present at the end of the CDR3, so a read error is the likely explanation. The limits of the CDR3 on the DNA are not certain, so only TCRdb's listed CDR3 is given. This chain connects TRBV6-5 to TRBJ1-1. Germline loops: CDR1 MNHEY, CDR2 SVGAGI. From its first to its last residue, the CDR3 has 15 amino acids. The CDR3 loop reads CASSYSTALQGCLLS.

V is TRBV20-1 and J is TRBJ2-2, with 7 bases aligning to TRBD1. This CDR3 region has 13 residues. The germline V gene encodes CDR1 DFQATT and CDR2 SNEGSKA (reference sequence). Trimming took 7 bases from V and 7 from J; bases not matched to a gene: 9. The DNA for the CDR3 is TGCAGTGTTAGGGGACAGTGGGTCGGGGAGCTGTTTTTT. Residues: CSVRGQWVGELFF.

This clonotype was counted only a few times. The CDR3 region has the DNA TGTGCCAGCTCAAAAGGACAGCACTACGAGCAGTACTTC. It specifies CASSKGQHYEQYF. The chain links TRBV18 to TRBJ2-7; weak D call: TRBD1 (6 bases). The V gene lost 5 bases and the J gene lost 3 bases, with 11 bases spanning the gap. Germline V lookup: CDR1 KGHSH, CDR2 LQKENI. CDR3 length equals 13 residues.

In its sample, this clonotype is medium-sized. The rearrangement uses TRBV6-1 and TRBJ2-1; TRBD2 agrees at 7 bases. This CDR3 contains 15 residues. Germline CDR1 reads MNHNS; CDR2 reads SASEGT. V lost 0 bases, J lost 7 bases, and 6 bases stayed unmatched. The CDR3 reads CASSEAASGYNEQFF. CDR3 coding DNA: TGTGCCAGCAGTGAAGCTGCTAGCGGATATAATGAGCAGTTCTTC.

This clonotype was seen once. The DNA is omitted, as the CDR3 cannot be located on it reliably, and the CDR3 follows TCRdb's listing. V usage is TRBV7-2 and J usage is TRBJ2-2; the DNA was not used to check the table's D call, TRBD2. Including both end residues, the CDR3 is 21 amino acids long. Looked up from germline, CDR1 is SGHTA and CDR2 is FQGNSA. CDR3 region: CASSFLPLAGSYEQYFGELFF.

Note on this clonotype: No DNA is shown, since the ends of the CDR3 on it are uncertain; the CDR3 is the one TCRdb lists. V and J are TRBV7-9 and TRBJ2-3; the table's D call TRBD2 went unverified against the DNA. From germline, CDR1 is SEHNR and CDR2 FQNEAQ (reference sequence). The CDR3 spans 18 amino acids, including both terminal residues. Here the CDR3 reads CASSFYICSAGGTDTQYF.

This clonotype has ten or more counts. The CDR3 DNA sequence: TGCGCCAGCAGCTCCACAGGGGGCGCGGTGTATGAGACCCAGTACTTC. Translating gives CASSSTGGAVYETQYF. The J gene is TRBJ2-5, the V gene TRBV5-1; 9 bases are shared with TRBD1. This CDR3 region has 16 residues. Germline CDR1 reads SGHRS; CDR2 reads YFSETQ. Germline trimming cut 3 bases from V and 5 bases from J; bases unmatched to any gene: 11.

This clonotype was recorded at least ten times. V usage is TRBV10-3 and J usage is TRBJ2-1, with 10 bases matching TRBD1. The CDR3 has 15 residues. V shed 10 bases and J 5 bases; nucleotides not matched to a gene: 11. CDR1 and CDR2 from the germline V gene are ENHRY and SYGVKD. CDR3 in DNA: TGTGCCAGTCAAACTCCGGGACAGGGGCACAATGAGCAGTTCTTC. Its translation: CASQTPGQGHNEQFF.

By its share, this clonotype is medium-sized. This chain links TRBV7-9 with TRBJ2-7; 9 bases line up with TRBD2. The CDR3 sequence is 14 residues long. The germline V gene encodes CDR1 SEHNR and CDR2 FQNEAQ (reference sequence). Trimming at V came to 3 bases and at J to 5 bases, leaving 5 bases not matched to a gene. In DNA form, the CDR3 reads TGTGCCAGCAGCTTTAGCGGGAGTTTCCACGAGCAGTACTTC. Translation gives CASSFSGSFHEQYF.

This clonotype showed up many times. This sequence joins TRBV19 and TRBJ1-1; no firm D call. CDR3 length equals 13 residues. Trimming took off 6 bases at V and 7 bases at J, with 15 bases between the two ends. CDR1 LNHDA and CDR2 SQIVND come from the germline V gene (reference sequence). CDR3 amino acids: CASSHNLDIEAFF. In DNA form, the CDR3 reads TGTGCCAGTAGCCACAACCTGGATATTGAAGCTTTCTTT.

V gene TRBV11-2 combines with J gene TRBJ2-2; possible D gene TRBD2, 6 bases. The CDR3 extends over 16 amino acids. The V gene lost 4 bases and the J gene lost 1 base, with 13 bases spanning the gap. CDR1 and CDR2 (germline): SGHAT, FQNNGV. As DNA, the CDR3 is TGTGCCAGCAGCTCCCTGGTAGCGGTGAACACCGGGGAGCTGTTTTTT. This encodes CASSSLVAVNTGELFF.

This clonotype was seen many times. The V call is TRBV11-2, the J call TRBJ2-5; D is unclear. The V and J ends lost 5 bases and 0 bases respectively, with 10 bases between them. Germline CDR1 SGHAT, CDR2 FQNNGV. This CDR3 has 14 amino acids. CDR3 coding DNA: TGTGCCAGCAGCCCCGGCGGCTACCAAGAGACCCAGTACTTC. Protein product: CASSPGGYQETQYF.

This chain joins TRBV14 and TRBJ2-5; no firm D call. The CDR3 runs to 13 residues. The germline CDR1 and CDR2 sequences are SGHDN and FVKESK. V lost 4 bases, J lost 4 bases, and 10 bases lay in between. Written as DNA, the CDR3 is TGTGCCAGCAGCCGTTCCTATCGAGAGACCCAGTACTTC. It specifies CASSRSYRETQYF.

The chain combines TRBV5-1 with TRBJ1-6; TRBD1 might be the D (6 bases). V was trimmed by 7 bases and J by 7 bases, leaving 15 bases between them. Germline V gene lookup returns CDR1 SGHRS and CDR2 YFSETQ. CDR3 length equals 14 residues. The CDR3 protein is CASHTGGQNSPLHF. The CDR3 DNA reads TGCGCCAGCCACACCGGGGGGCAGAATTCACCCCTCCACTTT.

About this clonotype itself: A junction end diverges from the germline sequence, so it may reflect a read error. The CDR3 nucleotides read TGCGCCAGCAACCAAGCGGACGGCACTGAAGCTTTCTTT. It codes for CASNQADGTEAFF. The chain has TRBV4-1 and TRBJ1-1, with unresolved D. This CDR3 comprises 13 residues. Per the germline V gene, CDR1 is MGHRA and CDR2 is YSYEKL.

Points on this clonotype: The CDR3 carries no conserved terminal phenylalanine or tryptophan, so it likely arises from a read error. The chain links TRBV6-4 to TRBJ2-7; possibly TRBD2 for D (7 bases). The V and J ends lost 7 bases and 6 bases respectively, with 19 bases between them. This CDR3 is built from 14 residues. Germline V lookup: CDR1 MRHNA, CDR2 SNTAGT. The CDR3 here is CASKGGGISAEQYS. In nucleotides, the CDR3 is TGTGCCAGCAAGGGGGGGGGAATCTCAGCCGAGCAGTACTCC.